This T cell receptor beta chain derives from a study of blood T cell repertoires in COVID-19. About the study: Researchers got acute and convalescent COVID-19 samples from the United States, Italy and Spain. The analysed material was cDNA or gDNA that came from T cells, B-cell-depleted T cells, or PBMCs.

Trimming cost V 4 bases and J 0 bases; bases outside gene matches: 5. Germline V lookup: CDR1 MNHEY, CDR2 SMNVEV (reference sequence). There are 18 residues in the CDR3. Original handling: Amplification from reference gene primers served as the basis for estimated nucleated cell counts. Here immunoSEQ multiplex PCR was the method, and the copy in TCRdb shows in-frame clones only, minus some. The DNA was the basis for D and trimming; V, J and clone size are from that table. The sample has roughly 250,000 clones; around four fifths are singletons. This rearrangement joins TRBV27 to TRBJ2-6, with 11 positions matching TRBD1. This TCR was sampled from a woman aged 55-70 years with active or convalescent COVID-19. The sample consisted of peripheral blood. As DNA, the CDR3 is TGTGCCAGCAGTTCGGGACAGGGGGAGGTCTCTGGGGCCAACGTCCTGACTTTC. It encodes CASSSGQGEVSGANVLTF.